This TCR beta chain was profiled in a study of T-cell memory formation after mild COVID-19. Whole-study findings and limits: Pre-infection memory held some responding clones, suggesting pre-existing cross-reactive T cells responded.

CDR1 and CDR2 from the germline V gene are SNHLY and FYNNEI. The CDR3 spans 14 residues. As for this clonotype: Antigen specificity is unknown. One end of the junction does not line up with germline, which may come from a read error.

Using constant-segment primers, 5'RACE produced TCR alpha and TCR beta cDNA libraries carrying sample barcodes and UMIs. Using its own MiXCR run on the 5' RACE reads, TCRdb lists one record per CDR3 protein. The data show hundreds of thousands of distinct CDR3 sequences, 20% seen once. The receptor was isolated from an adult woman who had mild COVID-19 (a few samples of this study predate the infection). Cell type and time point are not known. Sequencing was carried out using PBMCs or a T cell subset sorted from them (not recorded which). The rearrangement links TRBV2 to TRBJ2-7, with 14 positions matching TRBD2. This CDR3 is CASRTGTSGGAPTF. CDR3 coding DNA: TGTGCCAGCAGAACCGGGACTAGCGGGGGCGCGCCTACGTTC.